This entry describes one T cell receptor beta chain. Its specificity is not known. This entry comes from a study of beta chain features in type 1 diabetes. Study summary: About 98,000,000 sorted cells were examined across all samples.

General study findings and limits: Within patients, naive, central memory and Treg TCRB repertoires seemed more similar than within healthy donors. TCRB CDR3s from Type 1 diabetes patients were moderately but significantly shorter in all four CD4+ subsets.

Via the markers CD45RO/CCR7/CD25/CD127/CD95/CD27, stem cell-like memory, regulatory, central memory and naive CD4+ cells were sorted. The study reverse transcribed the entire isolated RNA, so it sequenced expressed TCRB transcripts. Millions of reads were obtained on average from naive, central memory and regulatory T cell samples. Sequencing used immunoSEQ multiplex PCR; TCRdb keeps in-frame clones, though not all of them. The table has about 260,000 clones, around 21% seen once. The clonotype comes from a woman aged 40 to 55 with type 1 diabetes. Sequenced input: naive CD4+ T cells from blood.

CDR3 nucleotide sequence: TGCGCCAGCAGCTCCCCGGGAGATACGCAGTATTTT. Protein: CASSSPGDTQYF. This chain uses TRBV5-1 with TRBJ2-3; D is undetermined. The CDR3 covers 12 residues. Germline assignment: CDR1 SGHRS and CDR2 YFSETQ. V lost 3 bases to trimming and J lost 5 bases, with 7 bases between them.